The source of this TCR beta chain is a study of CD8+ T cells in alopecia areata (dated by TCRdb to the late 2010s). For context, the study as a whole: Treated patients were enrolled in an open-label pilot trial of oral tofacitinib at 5 to 10 mg twice daily for moderate-to-severe alopecia areata. Patients received tofacitinib for 6 to 18 months and were then followed off drug for 6 months to check for delayed response and recurrence. For the treated patients, the SALT score, which quantifies what percentage of scalp surface area is affected, served as the measure of disease severity. In both human patients and the C3H/HeJ mouse model, the study applied high-throughput TCRbeta sequencing to look at T cell clonal expansion in alopecia areata. On the human side, TCRbeta sequencing was run on scalp tissue and on sorted CD4+ and CD8+ peripheral blood T cells from healthy controls and from alopecia areata patients with either patchy or totalis/universalis disease. Tofacitinib-treated patients had biopsies at baseline and at 4 and 24 weeks of treatment, with a later scalp biopsy in several patients. Scalp clonality was compared among normal scalp (n=4), patchy alopecia areata scalp (n=8), and alopecia totalis/universalis scalp (n=8). The RNA source kit depended on sample type: the PAXgene miRNA kit for fixed scalp, the miRNeasy kit for PBMCs, and the RNeasy kit for mouse skin. Amplification of TCRbeta CDR3 regions was done by immunoSEQ multiplex PCR using 35 Vbeta forward primers and 13 Jbeta reverse primers. Results and caveats for the whole study, not just this receptor: The treated cohort was small, with a single nonresponder, so links between baseline CD8+ expansion and response need larger studies. Many expanded lesional clones persisted in scalp and blood during tofacitinib treatment, which may partly explain relapse after stopping treatment. Compared with normal scalp, lesional scalp had higher clonality and more expanded CD8+ clones, particularly in alopecia totalis/universalis, a pattern that suggests antigenic drive. Shared TCR sequences between patients were less evident than in mice, which may be partly attributable to HLA diversity in the patient population. Unlike mouse skin, where gammadelta T cells dominate, normal human skin contains resident alphabeta T cells that get sequenced too, which complicates analysis of the scalp TCR repertoire. Scalp clonality and the number of expanded CD8+ clones among the top 100 scalp clones were significantly decreased by tofacitinib.

On this clone itself: What antigen it recognizes has not been identified. Nothing much larger sits one base from this clone, and base qualities are not available.

Library method: the immunoSEQ multiplex PCR assay. To provide template for TCR sequencing, every sample had RNA extracted and reverse transcribed into cDNA. SuperScript III was used to make first-strand cDNA, primed with a 2:1 mix of oligo-dT and random hexamers. A synthetic immune receptor repertoire was used to assess amplification bias, and residual bias was removed computationally. Per the source publication's procedure: Raw reads were preprocessed for error removal, and CDR3 was defined according to IMGT conventions as running from the conserved cysteine to phenylalanine. Clonality was calculated as 1 minus Shannon entropy normalized by log2 of the number of productive unique TCRs. Scalp TCRbeta sequences were cross-referenced with sorted blood CD4 and CD8 repertoires so that the CD4 or CD8 identity of scalp clones could be inferred. The table was pulled from immuneACCESS by TCRdb, which kept in-frame rearrangements only. Such tables lose some clones; where checked, under half of the loss comes from unresolved V genes, and the rest has no known cause. V and J calls and clone size follow that table, whereas D and trimming were derived from the DNA. This sample gives fewer than 250,000 clones in total; roughly two fifths of them show up just once. The ten most abundant clones make up almost 0.5% of the sample.

What the treatment or condition label conveys for this sample: oral pan-JAK inhibitor, 5-10 mg twice daily. From alopecia areata patients, peripheral blood was collected along with lesional scalp punch biopsies. PBMCs were isolated by density centrifugation and stained for CD3, CD4 and CD8, and CD4+ and CD8+ T cells were sorted on a FACSAria. This receptor was obtained from a human donor with alopecia areata. The material sequenced was CD4+ T cells sorted from blood, taken at week 34, from a patient treated with tofacitinib.

CDR3 reads: CASSLDGSYEQYF. The nucleotide sequence reads TGCGCCAGCAGCTTGGACGGATCCTACGAGCAGTACTTC. The chain was built from TRBV5-1 and TRBJ2-7; no D segment can be confidently identified. Sequences SGHRS (CDR1) and YFSETQ (CDR2) are obtained from the germline V gene. Counted from cysteine to phenylalanine, this CDR3 has 13 amino acids. The read is trimmed to its CDR3 DNA, 39 bases read in frame from base 1. V gives up 0 bases and J gives up 1 base, and the segment between their germline ends measures 5 bases. The CDR3 plus the reference TRBV5-1 and TRBJ2-7 genes for the other parts give the full variable domain: KAGVTQTPRYLIKTRGQQVTLSCSPISGHRSVSWYQQTPGQGLQFLFEYFSETQRNKGNFPGRFSGRQFSNSRSEMNVSTLELGDSALYLCASSLDGSYEQYFGPGTRLTVT.